Following are 20 T cell receptor beta chains from one sample sequenced in a study of cytomegalovirus exposure and HLA in healthy donors (dated by TCRdb to 2016 to 2017). The protocol used for the library was the immunoSEQ multiplex PCR assay. Here the immuneACCESS table is served through TCRdb, limited to in-frame sequences with V and J called. Missing clones are a known gap in these copies; in checked studies unresolved V genes cover under half, and the rest lacks a known reason. The table for this sample lists some 120,000 clones; roughly 90% of them were counted only once. In total, the top ten clones hold around 3.1% of the sample. Specimen: PBMCs. The receptors derive from a man aged 25 to 40 in good health and CMV-seronegative.

The chain has TRBV18 and TRBJ2-7, with D perhaps TRBD1 (5 bases). The CDR3 consists of 16 residues. Trimming shortened V by 5 bases and J by 2 bases, and 19 bases separated the two germline ends. Per germline, CDR1 KGHSH and CDR2 LQKENI. The CDR3 DNA follows: TGTGCCAGCTCAGGTTTTGAAAGGGGCCTTACCTACGAGCAGTACTTC. This sequence encodes CASSGFERGLTYEQYF. Looking up the rest from reference TRBV18 and TRBJ2-7 gives the full variable domain: NAGVMQNPRHLVRRRGQEARLRCSPMKGHSHVYWYRQLPEEGLKFMVYLQKENIIDESGMPKERFSAEFPKEGPSILRIQQVVRGDSAAYFCASSGFERGLTYEQYFGPGTRLTVT.

This chain connects TRBV29-1 to TRBJ2-5; D may be TRBD2 (6 bases). CDR3 length equals 19 residues. Per the germline V gene, CDR1 is SQVTM and CDR2 is ANQGSEA. Trimming cost V 7 bases and J 1 base, with 31 bases left between them. The CDR3 sequence is CSALVVPVGDFNPQETQYF. The CDR3 DNA sequence: TGCAGCGCATTGGTGGTACCGGTGGGGGACTTTAATCCCCAAGAGACCCAGTACTTC.

This chain uses TRBV5-6 with TRBJ1-5; possibly TRBD1 for D (6 bases). V lost 3 bases and J lost 1, with 8 bases in between. The CDR3 runs 14 residues. Germline CDR1 is SGHDT and CDR2 is YYEEEE. As DNA, the CDR3 is TGTGCCAGCAGCTCAGGGGAGAGCAATCAGCCCCAGCATTTT. It specifies CASSSGESNQPQHF.

The chain combines TRBV6-1 with TRBJ2-2; maybe TRBD2 (7 bases). The germline gives CDR1 MNHNS, CDR2 SASEGT. V lost 2 bases and J lost 7, with 17 bases in between. The CDR3 covers 16 residues. CDR3 residues: CASSELQGRGGGELFF. The CDR3 DNA sequence: TGTGCCAGCAGTGAACTGCAGGGGAGGGGAGGCGGGGAGCTGTTTTTT.

In this sample, this clone turned up a few times. The V gene is TRBV14, the J gene TRBJ1-2; a weak D match, TRBD1 (6 bases). Germline CDR1 and CDR2: SGHDN and FVKESK. The CDR3 runs 14 residues. V gave up 4 bases and J gave up 4 bases, with 13 bases separating them. CDR3 residues: CASSPQGVGYGYTF. In DNA, the CDR3 is TGTGCCAGCAGCCCACAGGGTGTCGGCTATGGCTACACCTTC.

This chain joins TRBV7-9 and TRBJ2-7; 7 bases are shared with TRBD1. Germline assignment: CDR1 SEHNR and CDR2 FQNEAQ (reference sequence). Trimming at V came to 5 bases and at J to 6 bases, leaving 4 bases not matched to a gene. This CDR3 has 12 amino acids. The CDR3 coding sequence is TGTGCCAGCAGCGAGGGACAGACCGAGCAGTACTTC. This translates into CASSEGQTEQYF.

V and J are TRBV5-1 and TRBJ2-3; TRBD2 matches 7 bases. The V gene end was trimmed by 2 bases and the J gene end by 2 bases; junction bases not matched to a gene: 8. Per germline, CDR1 SGHRS and CDR2 YFSETQ. This CDR3 is 16 amino acids long. This CDR3 is CASSFRLAATTDTQYF. As DNA, the CDR3 is TGCGCCAGCAGCTTTAGGCTAGCGGCAACCACAGATACGCAGTATTTT.

This chain links TRBV28 with TRBJ1-5; D call uncertain. The germline gives CDR1 MDHEN, CDR2 SYDVKM. Between the trimmed V and J ends, which lost 6 bases and 3 bases, there was a span of 6 bases. The CDR3 sequence is 12 residues long. In DNA form, the CDR3 reads TGTGCCAGCAGAGCGTCCAATCAGCCCCAGCATTTT. Its translation is CASRASNQPQHF.

This clone came up once. The chain joins TRBV5-1 to TRBJ1-1; possibly TRBD1 for D (5 bases). Trimming took off 4 bases at V and 7 bases at J, with 17 bases between the two ends. The CDR3 is 14 residues long. Germline CDR1 and CDR2: SGHRS and YFSETQ. CDR3 protein: CASSAWGGGNEAFF. The DNA for the CDR3 is TGCGCCAGCAGCGCTTGGGGGGGAGGTAATGAAGCTTTCTTT.

This chain connects TRBV7-3 to TRBJ2-7; 7 nucleotides agree with TRBD2. The junction had 3 bases not matched to a gene; V was cut back by 2 bases and J by 2 bases. The CDR3 runs 14 residues. The germline gives CDR1 SGHTA, CDR2 FQGTGA. The CDR3 loop is CASSLGGRAYEQYF. In nucleotides, the CDR3 is TGTGCCAGCAGCTTAGGAGGGAGGGCCTACGAGCAGTACTTC.

The chain is built from TRBV6-6 and TRBJ2-1; D is possibly TRBD2 (5 bases). CDR3 size: 14 residues. Germline V gene data show CDR1 as MNHNY and CDR2 as SVGAGI (reference sequence). Trimming took 4 bases from V and 1 from J, leaving 8 bases between them. The CDR3 loop reads CASSFGVSYNEQFF. Written as DNA, the CDR3 is TGTGCCAGCAGTTTCGGGGTGTCCTACAATGAGCAGTTCTTC.

The CDR3 bases are TGTGCCAGCAGTTCCGGGGGACGAGAAGCTTTCTTT. Its protein product is CASSSGGREAFF. The chain employs TRBV27 and TRBJ1-1; D is perhaps TRBD1 (5 bases). This CDR3 contains 12 residues. Germline CDR1 reads MNHEY; CDR2 reads SMNVEV (reference sequence). Between the trimmed V and J ends, which lost 4 bases and 8 bases, there was a span of 11 bases.

The chain has TRBV11-2 and TRBJ2-5; 7 nucleotides match TRBD2. Looked up from germline, CDR1 is SGHAT and CDR2 is FQNNGV. The length of the CDR3 is 14 residues. The ends lost 3 bases at V and 1 base at J; junction bases unmatched: 2. The CDR3 bases are TGTGCCAGCAGCTTGGGAGGGTCCCAAGAGACCCAGTACTTC. This encodes CASSLGGSQETQYF.

The chain couples TRBV2 to TRBJ2-7; possibly TRBD1 for D (6 bases). Trimming took off 3 bases at V and 4 bases at J, with 16 bases between the two ends. This CDR3 is built from 15 residues. Germline CDR1 is SNHLY and CDR2 is FYNNEI. The CDR3 region is CASSDKQGLRYEQYF. CDR3 in DNA: TGTGCCAGCAGTGACAAACAGGGTTTAAGATACGAGCAGTACTTC.

The chain is built from TRBV7-6 and TRBJ1-2; TRBD1 might be the D (5 bases). The germline V gene has CDR1 SGHVS and CDR2 FNYEAQ. The CDR3 contains 14 residues. Trimming cost V 2 bases and J 7 bases, with 14 bases left between them. This CDR3 reads CASSLSREERGYTF. The CDR3, as DNA: TGTGCCAGCAGCTTAAGCAGGGAAGAACGTGGCTACACCTTC.

The gene calls are TRBV5-1 and TRBJ2-7, with TRBD2 as a possible D gene (5 bases). Trimming took 0 bases from V and 2 from J, leaving 12 bases between them. Germline assignment: CDR1 SGHRS and CDR2 YFSETQ. The CDR3 extends over 15 amino acids. CDR3 in amino acids: CASSLDPGRTYEQYF. The CDR3 bases are TGCGCCAGCAGCTTGGATCCGGGGAGAACCTACGAGCAGTACTTC.

This chain links TRBV5-1 with TRBJ1-5; D may be TRBD1 (6 bases). In germline, CDR1 is SGHRS, CDR2 YFSETQ. The CDR3 spans 20 residues. V lost 0 bases, J lost 0 bases, and 22 bases lay in between. The CDR3: CASSLVLRGRGEISNQPQHF. Written as DNA, the CDR3 is TGCGCCAGCAGCTTGGTACTTAGGGGCAGGGGAGAAATTAGCAATCAGCCCCAGCATTTT.

The chain carries TRBV6-5 and TRBJ1-1, with 9 bases aligning to TRBD1. The length of the CDR3 is 16 residues. Trimming cost V 2 bases and J 2 bases; bases outside gene matches: 6. CDR1 and CDR2 (germline): MNHEY, SVGAGI. The CDR3: CASSYGVGQGNTEAFF. The CDR3 DNA sequence: TGTGCCAGCAGTTACGGGGTGGGACAGGGTAACACTGAAGCTTTCTTT.

The chain joins TRBV19 to TRBJ1-5, with 9 bases lining up with TRBD1. V lost 7 bases to trimming and J lost 10 bases; unmatched junction nucleotides: 11. This CDR3 has 14 amino acids. Germline CDR1 is LNHDA and CDR2 is SQIVND (reference sequence). The CDR3 sequence is CASTEQGAGVPQHF. The DNA for the CDR3 is TGTGCCAGTACTGAACAGGGGGCGGGGGTACCCCAGCATTTT. The full variable domain, its missing parts supplied by reference TRBV19 and TRBJ1-5, is DGGITQSPKYLFRKEGQNVTLSCEQNLNHDAMYWYRQDPGQGLRLIYYSQIVNDFQKGDIAEGYSVSREKKESFPLTVTSAQKNPTAFYLCASTEQGAGVPQHFGDGTRLSIL.

This rearrangement joins TRBV2 to TRBJ1-2; a weak D match, TRBD1 (5 bases). Trimming cost V 6 bases and J 4 bases, with 9 bases left between them. Germline V CDR1 and CDR2: SNHLY, FYNNEI. This CDR3 contains 12 residues. For the CDR3, the DNA is TGTGCCAGCAGCTCTCAGGGCTATGGCTACACCTTC. It is translated as CASSSQGYGYTF.